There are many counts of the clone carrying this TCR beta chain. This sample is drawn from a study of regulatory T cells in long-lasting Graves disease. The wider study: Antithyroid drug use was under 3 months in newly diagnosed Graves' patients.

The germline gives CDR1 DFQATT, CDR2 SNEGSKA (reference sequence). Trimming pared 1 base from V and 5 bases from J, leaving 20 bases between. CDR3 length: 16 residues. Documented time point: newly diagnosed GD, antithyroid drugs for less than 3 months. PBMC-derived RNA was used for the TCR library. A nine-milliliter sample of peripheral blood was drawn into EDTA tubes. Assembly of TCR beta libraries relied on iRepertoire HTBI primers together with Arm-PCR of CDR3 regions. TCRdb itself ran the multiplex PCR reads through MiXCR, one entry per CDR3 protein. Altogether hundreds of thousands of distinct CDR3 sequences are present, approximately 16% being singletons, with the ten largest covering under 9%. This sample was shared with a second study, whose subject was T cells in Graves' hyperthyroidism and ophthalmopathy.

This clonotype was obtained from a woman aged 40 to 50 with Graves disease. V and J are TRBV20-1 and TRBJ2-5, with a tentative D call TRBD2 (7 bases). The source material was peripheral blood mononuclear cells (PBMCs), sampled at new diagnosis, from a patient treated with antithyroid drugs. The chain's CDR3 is CSARGGAGGSKETQYF. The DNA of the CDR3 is TGCAGTGCTAGAGGGGGGGCAGGCGGGAGCAAGGAGACCCAGTACTTC.